The source of this T cell receptor beta chain is a study of identical twins. Overall study results and limits: Insertions were reduced in abundant cord blood beta clonotypes but not in memory repertoires. Alpha sequences out of frame and shared by twins had excess low generation probability.

The authors used template switching to add a universal primer site and gave cDNA unique molecular identifiers. TCRdb passed the 5' RACE reads through MiXCR, listing each CDR3 protein once. The sample shows a few hundred thousand distinct CDR3 sequences, 9.6% of them seen only once. As to this clonotype: Its antigen remains unknown.

Per the germline V gene, CDR1 is LGHNA and CDR2 is YSLEER. V was clipped by 0 bases and J by 8 bases; unmatched bases: 10. The CDR3 extends over 15 amino acids. The same data also went into a second study, on yellow fever vaccine responses in identical twins.

This TCR derives from a woman aged 18 to 35 in good health. Material: PBMCs. The chain carries TRBV4-3 and TRBJ2-7, with TRBD2 identical over 7 bases. The CDR3 sequence: CASSQDAGALLKQYF. Here the CDR3 DNA reads TGCGCCAGCAGCCAAGATGCGGGAGCCCTCTTAAAGCAGTACTTC.